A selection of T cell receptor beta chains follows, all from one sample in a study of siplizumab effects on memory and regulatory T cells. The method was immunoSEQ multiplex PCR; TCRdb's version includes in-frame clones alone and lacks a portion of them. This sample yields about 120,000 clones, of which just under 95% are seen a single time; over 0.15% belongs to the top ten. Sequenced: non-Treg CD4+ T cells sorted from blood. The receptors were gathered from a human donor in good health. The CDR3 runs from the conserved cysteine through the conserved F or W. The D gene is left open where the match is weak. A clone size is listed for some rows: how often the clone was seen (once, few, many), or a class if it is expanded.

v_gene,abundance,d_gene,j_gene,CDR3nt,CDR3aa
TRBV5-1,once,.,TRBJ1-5,TGCGCCAGCAGCCCGGGGAGTGTTAACAATCAGCCCCAGCATTTT,CASSPGSVNNQPQHF
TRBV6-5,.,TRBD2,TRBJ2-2,TGTGCCAGCAGGAGGGAGGGGCCTGGCGGGGAGCTGTTTTTT,CASRREGPGGELFF
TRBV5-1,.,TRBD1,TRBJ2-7,TGCGCCAGCAGCCAAGGACAGGAATGGGGCGAGCAGTACTTC,CASSQGQEWGEQYF
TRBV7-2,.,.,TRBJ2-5,TGTGCCAGCAGCTTAGTCGGGACGACCCAGTACTTC,CASSLVGTTQYF
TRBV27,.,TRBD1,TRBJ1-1,TGTGCCAGCAGTTTATCCGGGGACAGGGCGAACACTGAAGCTTTCTTT,CASSLSGDRANTEAFF
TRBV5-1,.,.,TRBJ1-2,TGCGCCAGCAGCTTGAGAGGGGAAAACTATGGCTACACCTTC,CASSLRGENYGYTF
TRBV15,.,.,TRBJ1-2,TGTGCCACCAGCCTAGCTAACTATGGCTACACCTTC,CATSLANYGYTF
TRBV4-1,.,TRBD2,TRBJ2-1,TGCGCCAGCAAGCGGCTAGCGGGGGGGAATGAGCAGTTCTTC,CASKRLAGGNEQFF
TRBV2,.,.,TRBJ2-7,TGTGCCAGCAATCAGGACTCCTACGAGCAGTACTTC,CASNQDSYEQYF
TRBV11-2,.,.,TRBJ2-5,TGTGCCAGCAGCTTACGGCACGGCTACCAAGAGACCCAGTACTTC,CASSLRHGYQETQYF
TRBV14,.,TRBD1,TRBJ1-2,TGTGCCAGCAGCCAAGAACAGGGGCTCTATGGCTACACCTTC,CASSQEQGLYGYTF
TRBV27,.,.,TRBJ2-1,TGTGCCAGCAGCCGAGTGGGACTCTCCCTTTTAAATGAGCAGTTCTTC,CASSRVGLSLLNEQFF
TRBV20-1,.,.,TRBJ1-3,TGCAGTGCCAAGGGGCACACCATATATTTT,CSAKGHTIYF
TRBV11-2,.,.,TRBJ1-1,TGTGCCAGCGACAGGCAGACGAACACTGAAGCTTTCTTT,CASDRQTNTEAFF
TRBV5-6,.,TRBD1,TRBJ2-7,TGTGCCAGCAGCTTGGACAGGGGATACGAGCAGTACTTC,CASSLDRGYEQYF
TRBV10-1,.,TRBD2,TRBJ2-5,TGCGCCAGCAGCGGTCGACTAGCGTCGAGGGAGACCCAGTACTTC,CASSGRLASRETQYF
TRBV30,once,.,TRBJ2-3,TGTGCCTGGAGTGTACACGGTTACACAGATACGCAGTATTTT,CAWSVHGYTDTQYF
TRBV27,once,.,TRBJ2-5,TGTGCCAGCAGTTTTCCGGGGCGCCAAGAGACCCAGTACTTC,CASSFPGRQETQYF
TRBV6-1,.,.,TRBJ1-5,TGTGCCAGCAGTGGGAATTTGGTGGGCAATCAGCCCCAGCATTTT,CASSGNLVGNQPQHF
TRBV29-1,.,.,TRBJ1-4,TGCAGCGTTGAAAGACAAACAGGTGCAACTAATGAAAAACTGTTTTTT,CSVERQTGATNEKLFF
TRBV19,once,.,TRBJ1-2,TGTGCCAGTACTACCGGGACACCGAACTATGGCTACACCTTC,CASTTGTPNYGYTF
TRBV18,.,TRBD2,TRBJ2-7,TGTGCCAGCTCACCCATGACTAGCGGGGGGGCCGACGAGCAGTACTTC,CASSPMTSGGADEQYF
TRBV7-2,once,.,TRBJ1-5,TGTGCCAGCAGCCGTGGGGGGAATCAGCCCCAGCATTTT,CASSRGGNQPQHF
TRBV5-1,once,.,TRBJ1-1,TGCGCCAGCAGCTTGGGAGACAGCAAGCCGAACACTGAAGCTTTCTTT,CASSLGDSKPNTEAFF
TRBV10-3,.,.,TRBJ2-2,TGTGCCATCAGCCAGGGGGGGAACACCGGGGAGCTGTTTTTT,CAISQGGNTGELFF
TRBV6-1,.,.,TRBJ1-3,TGTGCCAGCAGTGAAGGATTTAGGGCCGAGGGAAACACCATATATTTT,CASSEGFRAEGNTIYF
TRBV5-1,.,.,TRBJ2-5,TGCGCCAGCAGCTTGGGCACACAAGAGACCCAGTACTTC,CASSLGTQETQYF
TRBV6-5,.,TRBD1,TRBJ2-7,TGTGCCAGCAGTTACTTTCGGGGACAGGAATCCTACGAGCAGTACTTC,CASSYFRGQESYEQYF